Included here is one T cell receptor (beta chain) sequence, with context. The antigen is not known. V shed 5 bases, J shed 6 bases, and the junction held 8 bases outside the gene matches. Germline CDR1 and CDR2: MDHEN and SYDVKM. This CDR3 is built from 16 residues. This specimen belongs to a study of T-cell memory formation after mild COVID-19. General study findings and limits: Within pre-infection memory, some responding clones were found, suggesting cross-reactive memory joined. Clones contracting over day 15 to 85 were CD4/CD8 balanced, with later expanders leaning CD4+. Mostly located in CM and EM were contracting CD4+ clones, with contracting CD8+ clones located in EMRA.

5'RACE, which relied on constant-segment primers, yielded TCR alpha and TCR beta cDNA libraries carrying sample barcodes and UMIs. TCRdb re-analysed the 5' RACE reads in MiXCR, keeping a single row per CDR3 protein. In the table there are about 150,000 distinct CDR3 sequences, under 15% of which are singletons. V is TRBV28 and J is TRBJ2-3; 13 positions agree with TRBD2. The receptor comes from a man between 18 and 35 years old who had mild COVID-19 (a few samples of this study predate the infection). Cell type and time point are not known. Sequencing used PBMCs or a T cell subset sorted from them (not recorded which). CDR3 in DNA: TGTGCCAGCAGTCTATCCGGACTAGCGGGGGTGGATACGCAGTATTTT. This translates into CASSLSGLAGVDTQYF.